The sample holds one count of the clone carrying this T cell receptor (beta chain). Its antigen is as yet unknown. The data were obtained in a study of cytomegalovirus exposure and HLA in healthy donors. Findings and caveats of the study: A later analysis linked around 15,000 TCR beta sequences to HLA alleles at 0.05 false discovery rate. The later analysis indicated that the majority of CMV-associated TCR beta chains appeared HLA-restricted. TCR beta chains associated with HLA were, in a later analysis, more clonally expanded than equally common others.

The junction had 4 bases not matched to a gene; V was cut back by 4 bases and J by 2 bases. This CDR3 is 16 amino acids long. Germline V gene data show CDR1 as MNHNS and CDR2 as SASEGT. Amplification used 60 Vbeta primers and 13 Jbeta primers. TCRdb keeps only in-frame clones here, not all; method: immunoSEQ multiplex PCR. The table lists some 190,000 clones, about four fifths of them singletons. The V call is TRBV6-1, the J call TRBJ2-1; 11 bases match TRBD2. The sequence was obtained from a woman aged 45-60 years in good health and CMV-seronegative. What was sequenced was PBMCs. CDR3 nucleotides: TGTGCCAGCAGTGCACTAGCGGGAGACACCTACAATGAGCAGTTCTTC. As protein: CASSALAGDTYNEQFF.